The rows below give T cell receptor beta chains drawn from one sample of a study of cytomegalovirus exposure and HLA in healthy donors. Generated by immunoSEQ multiplex PCR, the TCRdb table keeps only in-frame clones and is missing some. Of around 180,000 clones listed, about 88% were seen once; the top ten hold around 0.21%. Sequencing input: PBMCs. The origin of the receptors is a girl under three years old in good health and CMV-seronegative. Each CDR3 is given without its conserved first and last residue.

j_gene,v_gene,CDR3aa
TRBJ1-2,TRBV5-1,ASSPDRGGGYT
TRBJ2-2,TRBV27,ASSSRTSGGAIVTGELF
TRBJ1-5,TRBV7-2,ASSLVQTGGGQPQH
TRBJ1-6,TRBV6-1,ASSEGPASSYNSPLH
TRBJ2-7,TRBV6-4,ASSERQGYEQY
TRBJ1-6,TRBV23-1,ASSPRQANSPLH
TRBJ1-2,TRBV5-8,ASSWGGLQHYGYT
TRBJ1-1,TRBV27,ASSLGGAPVSTEAF
TRBJ2-5,TRBV2,ASSEDLAGGEETQY
TRBJ2-1,TRBV6-5,ASRETGRYNEQF
TRBJ1-2,TRBV29-1,SVERTGGGYT
TRBJ2-2,TRBV4-1,ASSPTSVGTGELF
TRBJ1-3,TRBV7-9,ASSSWGGSGNTIY
TRBJ1-1,TRBV29-1,SVYPGLHYTEAF
TRBJ1-1,TRBV5-1,ASSLAPQGNTEAF
TRBJ1-1,TRBV6-5,ASSTVQGALGAF
TRBJ1-2,TRBV19,ASSRQGEGYT
TRBJ2-3,TRBV9,ASSVDSGGARPQY
TRBJ1-1,TRBV29-1,SVAGGEGPATEAF
TRBJ2-3,TRBV18,ASSPRRGATDTQY